The present T cell receptor beta chain was sequenced within a study of blood T cell repertoires in COVID-19. Study background: There were acute and convalescent COVID-19 samples, and they came from the United States, Italy and Spain. T cells, B-cell-depleted T cells, or PBMCs provided the cDNA or gDNA that served as material.

The CDR3 runs to 14 residues. Germline V lookup: CDR1 LGHNT, CDR2 FRNRAP. Germline trimming cut 7 bases from V and 3 bases from J; bases unmatched to any gene: 7. Original data processing: Nucleated cell number was recorded as an estimate derived from reference gene primer amplification. Here immunoSEQ multiplex PCR was the method, and the copy in TCRdb shows in-frame clones only, minus some. The DNA was the basis for D and trimming; V, J and clone size are from that table. In the table there are some 100,000 clones, 90% of which are singletons. The sequence was obtained from a human donor in a cohort sampled during active COVID-19. The chain links TRBV12-5 to TRBJ2-7; 9 bases are shared with TRBD1. Sequencing was done on a sample of peripheral blood. This CDR3 is CASAYGTGNYEQYF. DNA for the CDR3: TGTGCTAGTGCCTACGGGACAGGGAACTACGAGCAGTACTTC. The full variable domain, completed using reference TRBV12-5 and TRBJ2-7, is DARVTQTPRHKVTEMGQEVTMRCQPILGHNTVFWYRQTMMQGLELLAYFRNRAPLDDSGMPKDRFSAEMPDATLATLKIQPSEPRDSAVYFCASAYGTGNYEQYFGPGTRLTVT.